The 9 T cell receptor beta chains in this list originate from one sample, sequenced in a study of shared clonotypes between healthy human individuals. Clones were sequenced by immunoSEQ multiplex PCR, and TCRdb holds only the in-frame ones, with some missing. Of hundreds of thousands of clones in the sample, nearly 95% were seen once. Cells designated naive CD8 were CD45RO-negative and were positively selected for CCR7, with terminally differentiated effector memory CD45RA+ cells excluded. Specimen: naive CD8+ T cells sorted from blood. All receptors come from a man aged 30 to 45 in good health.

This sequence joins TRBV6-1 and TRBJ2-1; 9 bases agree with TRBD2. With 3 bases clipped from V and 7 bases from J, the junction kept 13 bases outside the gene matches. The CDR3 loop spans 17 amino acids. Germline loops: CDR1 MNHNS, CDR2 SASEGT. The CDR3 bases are TGTGCCAGCAGTGATGTCTCGGCGGGAGGGCCTCGGAATGAGCAGTTCTTC. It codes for CASSDVSAGGPRNEQFF.

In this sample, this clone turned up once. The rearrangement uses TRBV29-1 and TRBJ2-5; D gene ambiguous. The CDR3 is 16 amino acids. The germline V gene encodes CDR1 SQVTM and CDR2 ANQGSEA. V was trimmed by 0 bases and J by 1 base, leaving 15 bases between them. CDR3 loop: CSVEDPELLAQETQYF. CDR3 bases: TGCAGCGTTGAAGACCCCGAACTCTTAGCCCAAGAGACCCAGTACTTC.

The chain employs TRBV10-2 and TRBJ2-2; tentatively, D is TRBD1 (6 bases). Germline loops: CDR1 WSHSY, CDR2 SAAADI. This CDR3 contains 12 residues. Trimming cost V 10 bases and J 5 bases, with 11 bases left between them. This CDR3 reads CATITGTGELFF. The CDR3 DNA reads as TGCGCCACCATTACAGGGACCGGGGAGCTGTTTTTT.

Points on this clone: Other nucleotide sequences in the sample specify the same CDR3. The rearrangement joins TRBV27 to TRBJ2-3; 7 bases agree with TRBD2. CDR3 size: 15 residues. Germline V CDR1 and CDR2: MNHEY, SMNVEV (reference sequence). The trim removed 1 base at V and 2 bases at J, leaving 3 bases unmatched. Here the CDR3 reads CASSLLAGATDTQYF. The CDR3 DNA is TGTGCCAGCAGTTTATTGGCGGGAGCCACAGATACGCAGTATTTT.

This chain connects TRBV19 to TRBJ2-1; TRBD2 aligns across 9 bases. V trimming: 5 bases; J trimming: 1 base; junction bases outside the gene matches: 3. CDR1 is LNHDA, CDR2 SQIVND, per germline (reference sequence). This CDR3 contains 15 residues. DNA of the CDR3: TGTGCCAGTAGTTCACTAGCGGGTTCCTACAATGAGCAGTTCTTC. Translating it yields CASSSLAGSYNEQFF.

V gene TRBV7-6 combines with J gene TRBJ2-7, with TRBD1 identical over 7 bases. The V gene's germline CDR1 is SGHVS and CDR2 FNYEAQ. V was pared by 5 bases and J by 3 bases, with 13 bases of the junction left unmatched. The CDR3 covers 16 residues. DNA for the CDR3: TGTGCCAGCAGCCCCAGAGCAGGGGGAACTCACTACGAGCAGTACTTC. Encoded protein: CASSPRAGGTHYEQYF.

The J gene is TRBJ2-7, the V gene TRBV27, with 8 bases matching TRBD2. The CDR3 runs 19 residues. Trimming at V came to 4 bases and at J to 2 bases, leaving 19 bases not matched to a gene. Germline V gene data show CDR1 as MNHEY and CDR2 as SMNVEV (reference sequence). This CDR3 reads CASSSPPLLHSGTPYEQYF. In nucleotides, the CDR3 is TGTGCCAGCAGTTCCCCCCCCTTACTGCATAGCGGGACGCCCTACGAGCAGTACTTC.

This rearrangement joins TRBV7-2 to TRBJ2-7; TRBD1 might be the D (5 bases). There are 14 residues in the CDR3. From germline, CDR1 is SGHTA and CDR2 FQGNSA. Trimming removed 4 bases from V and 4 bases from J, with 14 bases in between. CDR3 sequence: CASSSLTVRYEQYF. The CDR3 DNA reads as TGTGCCAGCAGCTCGTTGACAGTTAGGTACGAGCAGTACTTC. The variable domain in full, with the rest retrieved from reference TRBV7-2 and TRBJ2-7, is GAGVSQSPSNKVTEKGKDVELRCDPISGHTALYWYRQSLGQGLEFLIYFQGNSAPDKSGLPSDRFSAERTGGSVSTLTIQRTQQEDSAVYLCASSSLTVRYEQYFGPGTRLTVT.

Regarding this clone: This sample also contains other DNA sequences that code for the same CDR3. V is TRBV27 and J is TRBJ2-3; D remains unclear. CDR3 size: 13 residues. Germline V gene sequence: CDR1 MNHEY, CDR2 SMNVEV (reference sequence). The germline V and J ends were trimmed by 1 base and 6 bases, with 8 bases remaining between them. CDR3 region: CASSLLGSDTQYF. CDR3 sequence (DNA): TGTGCCAGCAGTTTATTAGGATCGGATACGCAGTATTTT.